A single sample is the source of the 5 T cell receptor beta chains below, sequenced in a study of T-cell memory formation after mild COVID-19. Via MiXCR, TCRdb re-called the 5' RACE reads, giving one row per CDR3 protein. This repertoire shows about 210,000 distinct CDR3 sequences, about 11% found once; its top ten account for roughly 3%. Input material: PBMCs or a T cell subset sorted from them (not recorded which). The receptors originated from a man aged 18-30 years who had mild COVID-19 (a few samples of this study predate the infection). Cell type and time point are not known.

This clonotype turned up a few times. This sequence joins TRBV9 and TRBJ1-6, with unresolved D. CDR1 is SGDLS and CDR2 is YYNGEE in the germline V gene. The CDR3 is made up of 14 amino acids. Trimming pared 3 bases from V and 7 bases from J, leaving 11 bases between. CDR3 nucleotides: TGTGCCAGCAGCGGCCTACAAAGCAATTCACCCCTCCACTTT. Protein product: CASSGLQSNSPLHF.

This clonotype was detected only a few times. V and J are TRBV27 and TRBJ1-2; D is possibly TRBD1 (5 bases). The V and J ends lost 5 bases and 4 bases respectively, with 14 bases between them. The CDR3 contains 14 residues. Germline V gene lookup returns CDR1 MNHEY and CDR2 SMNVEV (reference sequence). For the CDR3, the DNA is TGTGCCAGCAGTCCGGTCGGGCAGGGCTATGGCTACACCTTC. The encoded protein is CASSPVGQGYGYTF.

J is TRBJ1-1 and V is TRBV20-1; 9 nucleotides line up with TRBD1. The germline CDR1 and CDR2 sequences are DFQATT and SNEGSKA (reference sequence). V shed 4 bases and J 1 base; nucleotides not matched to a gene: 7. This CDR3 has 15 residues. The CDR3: CSATDRGRGNTEAFF. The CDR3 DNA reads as TGCAGTGCTACGGACAGGGGAAGGGGGAACACTGAAGCTTTCTTT.

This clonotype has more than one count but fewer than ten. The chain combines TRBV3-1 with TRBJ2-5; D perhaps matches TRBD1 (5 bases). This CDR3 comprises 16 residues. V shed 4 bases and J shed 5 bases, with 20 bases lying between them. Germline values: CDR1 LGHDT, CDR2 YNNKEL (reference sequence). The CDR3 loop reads CASSRPKETAWETQYF. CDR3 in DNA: TGTGCCAGCAGCCGACCGAAGGAGACAGCCTGGGAGACCCAGTACTTC.

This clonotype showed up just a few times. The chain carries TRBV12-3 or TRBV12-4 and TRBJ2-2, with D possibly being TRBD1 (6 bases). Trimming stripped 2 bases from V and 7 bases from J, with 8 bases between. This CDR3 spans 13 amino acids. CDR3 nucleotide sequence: TGTGCCAGCAGTTTACAGGACAGCGGGGAGCTGTTTTTT. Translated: CASSLQDSGELFF.